This TCR beta chain appears in the sequencing data of a study of CD8+CD57+ T cells in acquired aplastic anemia. In the study overall: Each DNA sample taken from sorted CD4+ and CD8+ cells came to about 3.2 ug on average. Study-level findings and limits: It was found that roughly 31 CD8+ CDR3 sequences were shared between patients and controls. Between patients and controls, CD8+ Simpson's diversity did not vary significantly.

This clonotype was observed at least ten times. Its antigen is undetermined. Genomic DNA constituted the template upon which TCR beta VDJ and CDR3 profiling was performed. TCRdb redid the calling of the reads with MiXCR, one entry per CDR3 protein. The repertoire includes 150,000 to 160,000 distinct CDR3 sequences, 52% of them detected once, and approximately 12% sits in the top ten. Patients who underwent sequencing had shown CD8+CD57+ cell expansion by flow cytometry. The V and J ends lost 2 bases and 2 bases respectively, with 4 bases between them. Germline V gene sequence: CDR1 SGHAT, CDR2 FQNNGV. The CDR3 contains 12 residues.

The sequence came from a human donor with aplastic anemia. J is TRBJ2-7 and V is TRBV11-2; D gene uncertain. Sequencing was done on a sample of sorted CD4+, CD8+, or CD8+CD57+ T cells (not recorded which) from PBMCs. The CDR3 DNA is TGTGCCAGCAGCTTACAGCCCTACGAGCAGTACTTC. This codes for CASSLQPYEQYF.